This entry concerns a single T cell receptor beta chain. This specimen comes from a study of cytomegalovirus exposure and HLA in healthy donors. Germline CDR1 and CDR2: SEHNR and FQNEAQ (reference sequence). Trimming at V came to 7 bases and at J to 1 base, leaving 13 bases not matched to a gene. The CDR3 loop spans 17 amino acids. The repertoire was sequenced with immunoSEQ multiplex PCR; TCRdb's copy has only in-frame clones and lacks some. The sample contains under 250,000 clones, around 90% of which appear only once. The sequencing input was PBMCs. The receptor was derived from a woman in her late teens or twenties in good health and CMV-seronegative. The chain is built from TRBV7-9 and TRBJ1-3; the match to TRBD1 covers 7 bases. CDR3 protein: CASILRVDRASGNTIYF. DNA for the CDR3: TGTGCCAGCATTCTTCGGGTTGACAGGGCATCTGGAAACACCATATATTTT.